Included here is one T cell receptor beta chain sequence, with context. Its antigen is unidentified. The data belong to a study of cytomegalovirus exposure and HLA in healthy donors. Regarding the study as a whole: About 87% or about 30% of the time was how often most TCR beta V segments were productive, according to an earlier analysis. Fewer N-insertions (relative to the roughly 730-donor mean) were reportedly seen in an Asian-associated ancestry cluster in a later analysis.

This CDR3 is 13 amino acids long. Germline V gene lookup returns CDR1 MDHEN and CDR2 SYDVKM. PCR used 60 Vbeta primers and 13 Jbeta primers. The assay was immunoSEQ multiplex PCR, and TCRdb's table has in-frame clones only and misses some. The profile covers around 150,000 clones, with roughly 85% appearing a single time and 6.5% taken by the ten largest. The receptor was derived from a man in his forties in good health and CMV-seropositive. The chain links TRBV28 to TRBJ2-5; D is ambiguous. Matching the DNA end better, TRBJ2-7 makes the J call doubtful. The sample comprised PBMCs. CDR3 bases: TGTGCCAGCAGCCGTATACTCTCCTACGAGCAGTACTTC. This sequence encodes CASSRILSYEQYF.